These 31 T cell receptor beta chains share one sample of origin, sequenced in a study of lymphopenia after photon versus proton radiotherapy. Generated by immunoSEQ multiplex PCR, the TCRdb table keeps only in-frame clones and is missing some. The sample consists of more than 45,000 clones, 65% to 85% of them appearing once. Specimen: peripheral blood, collected from a patient treated with proton-based radiotherapy. These receptor sequences come from a man aged 55-75 years with pancreatic cancer.

The chain joins TRBV15 to TRBJ2-7; D ambiguous. The CDR3 has 12 residues. The germline V gene encodes CDR1 LNHNV and CDR2 YYDKDF (reference sequence). Trimming stripped 1 base from V and 3 bases from J, with 4 bases between. This CDR3 reads CATSRGNYEQYF. The CDR3 coding sequence is TGTGCCACCAGCAGAGGTAACTACGAGCAGTACTTC.

V is TRBV30 and J is TRBJ1-3, with a possible D match to TRBD1 (5 bases). V lost 4 bases to trimming and J lost 2 bases, with 15 bases between them. This CDR3 is 15 amino acids long. CDR1 GTSNPN and CDR2 SVGIG come from the germline V gene (reference sequence). CDR3 DNA sequence: TGTGCCTGGAATTTTGGGGGTGGAACTGGAAACACCATATATTTT. Its protein is CAWNFGGGTGNTIYF. Full variable domain (missing parts from reference TRBV30 and TRBJ1-3): SQTIHQWPATLVQPVGSPLSLECTVEGTSNPNLYWYRQAAGRGLQLLFYSVGIGQISSEVPQNLSASRPQDRQFILSSKKLLLSDSGFYLCAWNFGGGTGNTIYFGEGSWLTVV.

This clone showed up just a few times. This chain connects TRBV7-2 to TRBJ2-1; 14 nucleotides line up with TRBD2. CDR1 is SGHTA and CDR2 is FQGNSA in the germline V gene. The CDR3 spans 16 residues. With 1 base clipped from V and 10 bases from J, the junction kept 6 bases outside the gene matches. In nucleotides, the CDR3 is TGTGCCAGCAGCTTAGAAGGGACTAGCGGGAGTCGGGAGCAGTTCTTC. It codes for CASSLEGTSGSREQFF.

J is TRBJ2-4 and V is TRBV28; 8 positions agree with TRBD1. This CDR3 spans 19 amino acids. Germline V CDR1 and CDR2: MDHEN, SYDVKM. With 3 bases clipped from V and 0 bases from J, the junction kept 13 bases outside the gene matches. The CDR3 here is CASSFEVRGRTKAKNIQYF. In DNA form, the CDR3 reads TGTGCCAGCAGTTTCGAGGTCAGGGGGCGAACGAAAGCCAAAAACATTCAGTACTTC. The full variable domain, completed using reference TRBV28 and TRBJ2-4, is DVKVTQSSRYLVKRTGEKVFLECVQDMDHENMFWYRQDPGLGLRLIYFSYDVKMKEKGDIPEGYSVSREKKERFSLILESASTNQTSMYLCASSFEVRGRTKAKNIQYFGAGTRLSVL.

CDR3 sequence reads: CASSYSPGSDTQYF. CDR3 sequence (DNA): TGTGCCAGCAGTTACTCCCCGGGGTCAGATACGCAGTATTTT. The genes are TRBV6-5 and TRBJ2-3, with TRBD2 as a possible D gene (5 bases). The CDR3 consists of 14 residues. CDR1 MNHEY and CDR2 SVGAGI come from the germline V gene. Trimming took off 0 bases at V and 4 bases at J, with 8 bases between the two ends.

This rearrangement joins TRBV27 to TRBJ2-7; D unresolved. The CDR3 is made up of 14 amino acids. Germline CDR1 and CDR2: MNHEY and SMNVEV (reference sequence). Trimming removed 3 bases at V and 2 bases at J, with 11 bases between. The CDR3 loop is CASSFSDQPYEQYF. As DNA, the CDR3 is TGTGCCAGCAGTTTCAGTGACCAACCCTACGAGCAGTACTTC.

This clone was counted only a few times. The CDR3 spells CASSVGRWGDGGYTF. In DNA form, the CDR3 reads TGTGCCAGCAGCGTAGGTCGGTGGGGGGACGGTGGCTACACCTTC. V gene TRBV9 combines with J gene TRBJ1-2; perhaps TRBD1 as D (5 bases). This CDR3 has 15 residues. V lost 0 bases, J lost 7 bases, and 16 bases lay in between. CDR1 is SGDLS, CDR2 YYNGEE, per germline. Supplemented by reference TRBV9 and TRBJ1-2, the full variable domain reads DSGVTQTPKHLITATGQRVTLRCSPRSGDLSVYWYQQSLDQGLQFLIQYYNGEERAKGNILERFSAQQFPDLHSELNLSSLELGDSALYFCASSVGRWGDGGYTFGSGTRLTVV.

The chain couples TRBV11-2 to TRBJ2-3, with TRBD1 identical over 7 bases. The CDR3 totals 15 residues. In germline, CDR1 is SGHAT, CDR2 FQNNGV. Trimming took 1 base from V and 2 from J; bases not matched to a gene: 3. The CDR3 sequence: CASSLVGQPTDTQYF. In DNA, the CDR3 is TGTGCCAGCAGCTTAGTGGGACAGCCCACAGATACGCAGTATTTT.

This chain connects TRBV2 to TRBJ2-7, with D possibly being TRBD1 or TRBD2 (5 bases each). Trimming stripped 7 bases from V and 3 bases from J, with 16 bases between. CDR1 SNHLY and CDR2 FYNNEI come from the germline V gene. The CDR3 has 14 residues. Here the CDR3 DNA reads TGTGCCAGCACCCAACGGGACCACAACTACGAGCAGTACTTC. This encodes CASTQRDHNYEQYF.

The chain recombines TRBV28 with TRBJ1-5; 9 bases agree with TRBD1. CDR1 and CDR2 from the germline V gene are MDHEN and SYDVKM. The V and J ends lost 1 base and 3 bases, in that order; junction bases with no gene match: 13. This CDR3 has 19 residues. The CDR3 sequence: CASSLFGFGDRVINQPQHF. The CDR3 region has the DNA TGTGCCAGCAGTTTATTTGGGTTTGGGGACAGGGTTATCAATCAGCCCCAGCATTTT. The full variable domain, rest sourced from reference TRBV28 and TRBJ1-5, is DVKVTQSSRYLVKRTGEKVFLECVQDMDHENMFWYRQDPGLGLRLIYFSYDVKMKEKGDIPEGYSVSREKKERFSLILESASTNQTSMYLCASSLFGFGDRVINQPQHFGDGTRLSIL.

The chain combines TRBV11-2 with TRBJ2-1, with 14 bases fitting TRBD2. The CDR3 totals 18 residues. The germline V gene has CDR1 SGHAT and CDR2 FQNNGV. V shed 5 bases, J shed 0 bases, and the junction held 6 bases outside the gene matches. The CDR3 DNA sequence: TGTGCCAGCAGCCCGATTGGGACTAGCGGGAGCTCCTACAATGAGCAGTTCTTC. Translated: CASSPIGTSGSSYNEQFF.

CDR3 residues: CACRLASRGLDTQYF. CDR3 in DNA: TGTGCCTGCCGACTAGCGTCGAGGGGTCTAGATACGCAGTATTTT. The chain links TRBV6-5 to TRBJ2-3; 8 bases agree with TRBD2. The CDR3 spans 15 residues. After removal of 11 bases from V and 5 bases from J, the junction contained 15 bases not matched to a gene. CDR1 and CDR2 (germline): MNHEY, SVGAGI.

This chain connects TRBV11-2 to TRBJ2-7, with 9 bases that match TRBD1. Germline V CDR1 and CDR2: SGHAT, FQNNGV. The CDR3 runs 15 residues. V was pared by 5 bases and J by 6 bases, with 11 bases of the junction left unmatched. This chain's CDR3 is CASSRAGTGFFEQYF. The CDR3 nucleotides are TGTGCCAGCAGCCGGGCCGGGACAGGGTTTTTCGAGCAGTACTTC.

The chain recombines TRBV28 with TRBJ1-1; 7 bases line up with TRBD1. With V trimmed by 6 bases and J by 8 bases, 6 bases remained unmatched. The CDR3 totals 12 residues. Per germline, CDR1 MDHEN and CDR2 SYDVKM. As DNA, the CDR3 is TGTGCCAGCAGCCAGAGGACAGGCGAAGCTTTCTTT. Translated, it gives CASSQRTGEAFF.

This clone showed up just a few times. The chain has TRBV19 and TRBJ1-3; D remains unclear. The CDR3 is made up of 15 amino acids. Germline values: CDR1 LNHDA, CDR2 SQIVND (reference sequence). V was pared by 3 bases and J by 0 bases, with 9 bases between. The CDR3 loop reads CASSIEQPSGNTIYF. Written as DNA, the CDR3 is TGTGCCAGTAGTATCGAACAGCCCTCTGGAAACACCATATATTTT.

V and J are TRBV4-3 and TRBJ2-2; 7 nucleotides agree with TRBD1. The CDR3 covers 17 residues. V dropped 0 bases and J dropped 6; count of bases not matched to a gene: 10. Germline V CDR1 and CDR2: LGHNA, YSLEER. In DNA form, the CDR3 reads TGCGCCAGCAGCCAAGACGCCAGGGGGTTTAGGTCCGGGGAGCTGTTTTTT. It yields the protein CASSQDARGFRSGELFF.

The chain combines TRBV19 with TRBJ1-1, with TRBD1 matching over 9 bases. The germline CDR1 and CDR2 sequences are LNHDA and SQIVND (reference sequence). The V segment lost 8 bases and the J segment 3 bases; nucleotides outside the gene matches: 7. This CDR3 has 14 residues. The CDR3 reads CASAHRDRDTEAFF. CDR3 sequence (DNA): TGTGCCAGTGCGCACCGGGACAGGGACACTGAAGCTTTCTTT.

The chain has TRBV4-3 and TRBJ2-2, with D unresolved. This CDR3 has 14 residues. V was cut by 0 bases and J by 7 bases, with 9 bases left in between. The germline V gene encodes CDR1 LGHNA and CDR2 YSLEER. This CDR3 reads CASSQDRWGGELFF. CDR3 nucleotide sequence: TGCGCCAGCAGCCAAGATCGGTGGGGCGGGGAGCTGTTTTTT.

This rearrangement joins TRBV30 to TRBJ1-5; TRBD1 might be the D (5 bases). The V end was cut by 3 bases, the J end by 7 bases, with 19 bases between. This CDR3 is built from 15 residues. Germline CDR1 reads GTSNPN; CDR2 reads SVGIG (reference sequence). CDR3 DNA: TGTGCCTGGAGGGACGCGGGACGGCCAGGGCAGCCCCAGCATTTT. The encoded protein is CAWRDAGRPGQPQHF. Complete variable domain (other parts from reference TRBV30 and TRBJ1-5): SQTIHQWPATLVQPVGSPLSLECTVEGTSNPNLYWYRQAAGRGLQLLFYSVGIGQISSEVPQNLSASRPQDRQFILSSKKLLLSDSGFYLCAWRDAGRPGQPQHFGDGTRLSIL.

The J gene is TRBJ2-1, the V gene TRBV29-1; D is ambiguous. V was clipped by 6 bases and J by 0 bases, with 9 bases between them. The CDR3 totals 13 residues. CDR1 is SQVTM, CDR2 ANQGSEA, per germline. CDR3 sequence (DNA): TGCAGCGTGAGTCAAAGCTCCTACAATGAGCAGTTCTTC. This codes for CSVSQSSYNEQFF.

The rearrangement joins TRBV7-3 to TRBJ2-7, with TRBD1 identical over 11 bases. With V trimmed by 0 bases and J by 3 bases, 1 base remained unmatched. Germline V gene data show CDR1 as SGHTA and CDR2 as FQGTGA. The CDR3 has 15 amino acids. CDR3 sequence: CASSLTGTGGYEQYF. The CDR3 region has the DNA TGTGCCAGCAGCTTAACCGGGACAGGGGGCTACGAGCAGTACTTC.

Only a few counts were recorded for this clone. The chain couples TRBV5-1 to TRBJ2-7, with a possible D match to TRBD2 (7 bases). The CDR3 is made up of 14 amino acids. CDR1 SGHRS and CDR2 YFSETQ come from the germline V gene. V was clipped by 4 bases and J by 6 bases, with 17 bases between them. The CDR3 loop is CASSGTSGGLEQYF. Written as DNA, the CDR3 is TGCGCCAGCAGCGGCACTTCGGGGGGCCTCGAGCAGTACTTC.

J is TRBJ2-7 and V is TRBV4-2; TRBD2 agrees at 13 bases. CDR3 length: 18 residues. The trim removed 3 bases at V and 0 bases at J, leaving 8 bases unmatched. Germline V gives CDR1 LGHNA, CDR2 YNFKEQ. CDR3 sequence reads: CASSQPGLAGLRSYEQYF. CDR3 DNA: TGTGCCAGCAGCCAGCCGGGACTAGCGGGACTCCGCTCCTACGAGCAGTACTTC.

V and J are TRBV4-1 and TRBJ1-6; unclear D gene. This CDR3 has 13 amino acids. From germline, CDR1 is MGHRA and CDR2 YSYEKL. The V and J ends lost 0 bases and 8 bases respectively, with 5 bases between them. The CDR3 DNA reads as TGCGCCAGCAGCCAAGATCGTCATTCACCCCTCCACTTT. The encoded protein is CASSQDRHSPLHF.

The CDR3 region has the DNA TGTGCCAGCAGACGTTTTGGGGGGGGCACTGAAGCTTTCTTT. Translating gives CASRRFGGGTEAFF. This chain joins TRBV6-5 and TRBJ1-1, with D maybe TRBD1 (5 bases). Germline V CDR1 and CDR2: MNHEY, SVGAGI. V lost 6 bases, J lost 4 bases, and 15 bases lay in between. The CDR3 contains 14 residues.

The chain employs TRBV19 and TRBJ2-3; TRBD1 aligns across 7 bases. The germline V gene has CDR1 LNHDA and CDR2 SQIVND (reference sequence). The CDR3 is 14 residues long. J lost 5 bases, V lost 3 bases, and 5 bases had no gene match. The CDR3 DNA sequence: TGTGCCAGTAGTATTTCGACAGGGCGAGATACGCAGTATTTT. Its translation: CASSISTGRDTQYF.

This sequence joins TRBV7-2 and TRBJ1-1; no clear D. V lost 0 bases to trimming and J lost 2 bases, with 7 bases between them. The length of the CDR3 is 14 residues. Germline CDR1 SGHTA, CDR2 FQGNSA. CDR3 residues: CASSLAGLNTEAFF. CDR3 DNA: TGTGCCAGCAGCTTAGCAGGGCTTAACACTGAAGCTTTCTTT.

V usage is TRBV29-1 and J usage is TRBJ1-4, with D possibly TRBD1 on 5 matching bases. The CDR3 consists of 13 residues. CDR1 and CDR2 (germline): SQVTM, ANQGSEA. V gave up 7 bases and J gave up 4 bases, with 13 bases separating them. CDR3 amino acids: CSALRDGNEKLFF. CDR3 coding DNA: TGCAGCGCTCTCCGGGACGGTAATGAAAAACTGTTTTTT.

The chain is built from TRBV4-3 and TRBJ2-3; D uncertain. CDR1 and CDR2 (germline): LGHNA, YSLEER. Trimming removed 0 bases from V and 14 bases from J, with 18 bases in between. The CDR3 extends over 14 amino acids. In DNA, the CDR3 is TGCGCCAGCAGCCAAGATCGAGGCCTGGGGTCGGTGTATTTT. Translating it yields CASSQDRGLGSVYF.

CDR3 amino acids: CASSLNRQGERETQYF. The CDR3 DNA sequence: TGCGCCAGCAGCTTGAACCGACAGGGTGAGCGGGAGACCCAGTACTTC. The chain carries TRBV5-1 and TRBJ2-5; 7 bases align to TRBD1. Germline CDR1 and CDR2: SGHRS and YFSETQ. This CDR3 spans 16 amino acids. The V segment lost 1 base and the J segment 5 bases; nucleotides outside the gene matches: 11.

The chain uses TRBV7-3 and TRBJ2-1; 14 nucleotides agree with TRBD2. The germline V gene has CDR1 SGHTA and CDR2 FQGTGA. The CDR3 runs to 17 residues. Trimming at V came to 0 bases and at J to 7 bases, leaving 5 bases not matched to a gene. CDR3 bases: TGTGCCAGCAGCTTAACTGGGGGGACTAGCGGGAGTAATGAGCAGTTCTTC. As protein: CASSLTGGTSGSNEQFF.